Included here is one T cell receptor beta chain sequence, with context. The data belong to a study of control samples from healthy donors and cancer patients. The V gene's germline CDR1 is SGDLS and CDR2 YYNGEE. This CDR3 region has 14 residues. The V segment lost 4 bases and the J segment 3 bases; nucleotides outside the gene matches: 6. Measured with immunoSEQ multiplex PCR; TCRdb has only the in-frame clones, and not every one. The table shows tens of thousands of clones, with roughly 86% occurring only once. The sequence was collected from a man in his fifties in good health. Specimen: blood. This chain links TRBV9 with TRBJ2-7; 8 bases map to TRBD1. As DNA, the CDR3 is TGTGCCAGCAGCAGAGACAGGGGAAGCTACGAGCAGTACTTC. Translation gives CASSRDRGSYEQYF.